This TCR beta chain was profiled in a study of blood T cells in healthy people across ages. General study findings and limits: Greater diversity and more naive CD4+ cells were seen in long-lived donors than in aged donors.

Per germline, CDR1 MDHEN and CDR2 SYDVKM. The CDR3 consists of 14 residues. Next came a second PCR, run for about 6 to 12 cycles, which used a sample-barcoded 5' primer along with a J-beta primer mix. TCRdb passed the 5' RACE reads through MiXCR, listing each CDR3 protein once. The table lists about 1.5 million distinct CDR3 sequences, roughly 43% of them singletons. For this clonotype: Antigen: not known. The junction shows a germline mismatch at one end, possibly a read error.

The receptor was isolated from a woman between 18 and 30 years old in good health. The chain employs TRBV28 and TRBJ1-4; 7 bases line up with TRBD1. Sequencing was done on a sample of blood. The CDR3 coding sequence is TGTGCCAGCAGGGAGACAGGGAGGGATGAAAAACTGGTTTTT. Its protein product is CASRETGRDEKLVF.